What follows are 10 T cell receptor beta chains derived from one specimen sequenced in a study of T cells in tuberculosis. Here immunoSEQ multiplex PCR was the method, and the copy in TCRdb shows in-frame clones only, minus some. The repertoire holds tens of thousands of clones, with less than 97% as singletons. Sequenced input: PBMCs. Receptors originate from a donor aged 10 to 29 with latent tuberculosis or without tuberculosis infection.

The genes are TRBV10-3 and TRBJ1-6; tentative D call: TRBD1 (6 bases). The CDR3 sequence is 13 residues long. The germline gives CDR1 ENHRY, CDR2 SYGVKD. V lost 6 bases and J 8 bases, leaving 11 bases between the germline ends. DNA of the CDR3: TGTGCCATCAGGGACAGTTGGGATTCACCCCTCCACTTT. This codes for CAIRDSWDSPLHF.

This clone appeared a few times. The CDR3 loop reads CASSSDRYTEAFF. DNA of the CDR3: TGTGCCAGCAGCTCGGACAGGTACACTGAAGCTTTCTTT. The chain has TRBV7-3 and TRBJ1-1, with 7 bases matching TRBD1. J gave up 3 bases and V 4 bases, and 2 bases lay outside the gene matches. The CDR3 runs 13 residues. The germline gives CDR1 SGHTA, CDR2 FQGTGA.

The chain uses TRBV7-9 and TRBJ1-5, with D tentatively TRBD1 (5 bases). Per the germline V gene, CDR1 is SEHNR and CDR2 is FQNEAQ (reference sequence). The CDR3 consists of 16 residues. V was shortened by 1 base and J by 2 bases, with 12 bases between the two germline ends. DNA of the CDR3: TGTGCCAGCAGCTTAGAGCGTGGCAGGGGCAATCAGCCCCAGCATTTT. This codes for CASSLERGRGNQPQHF.

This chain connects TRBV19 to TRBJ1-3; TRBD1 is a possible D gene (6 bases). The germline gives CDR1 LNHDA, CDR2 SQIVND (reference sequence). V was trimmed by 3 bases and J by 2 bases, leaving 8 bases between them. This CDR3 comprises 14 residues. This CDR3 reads CASSMGATGNTIYF. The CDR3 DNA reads TGTGCCAGTAGTATGGGGGCCACTGGAAACACCATATATTTT. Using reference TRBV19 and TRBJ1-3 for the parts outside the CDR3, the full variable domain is DGGITQSPKYLFRKEGQNVTLSCEQNLNHDAMYWYRQDPGQGLRLIYYSQIVNDFQKGDIAEGYSVSREKKESFPLTVTSAQKNPTAFYLCASSMGATGNTIYFGEGSWLTVV.

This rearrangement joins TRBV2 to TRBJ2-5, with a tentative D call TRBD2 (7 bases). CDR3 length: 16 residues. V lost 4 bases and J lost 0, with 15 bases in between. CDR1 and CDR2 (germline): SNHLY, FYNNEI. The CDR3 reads CASSGFRGAYQETQYF. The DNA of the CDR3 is TGTGCCAGCAGTGGGTTTCGGGGGGCTTACCAAGAGACCCAGTACTTC.

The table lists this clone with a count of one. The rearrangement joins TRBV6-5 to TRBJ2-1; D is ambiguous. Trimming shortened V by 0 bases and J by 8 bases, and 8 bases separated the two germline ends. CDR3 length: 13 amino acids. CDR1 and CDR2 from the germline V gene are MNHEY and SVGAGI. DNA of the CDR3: TGTGCCAGCAGTTACTCAGAGGCTGATGAGCAGTTCTTC. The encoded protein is CASSYSEADEQFF.

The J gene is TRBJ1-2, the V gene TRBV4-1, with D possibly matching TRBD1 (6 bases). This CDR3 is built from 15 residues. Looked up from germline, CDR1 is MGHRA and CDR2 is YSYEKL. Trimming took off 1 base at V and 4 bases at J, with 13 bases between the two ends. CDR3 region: CASSQVGRQVYGYTF. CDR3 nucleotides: TGCGCCAGCAGCCAAGTGGGGAGACAGGTCTATGGCTACACCTTC.

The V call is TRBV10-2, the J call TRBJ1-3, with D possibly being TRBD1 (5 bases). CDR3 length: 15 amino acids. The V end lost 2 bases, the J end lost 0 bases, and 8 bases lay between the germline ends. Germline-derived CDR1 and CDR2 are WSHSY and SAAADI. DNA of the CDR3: TGCGCCAGCAGTGAGGACAGCCACTCTGGAAACACCATATATTTT. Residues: CASSEDSHSGNTIYF.

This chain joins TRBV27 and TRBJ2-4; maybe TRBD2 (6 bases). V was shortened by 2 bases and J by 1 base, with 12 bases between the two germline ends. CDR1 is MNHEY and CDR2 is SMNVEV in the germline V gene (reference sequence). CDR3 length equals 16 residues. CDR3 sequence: CASSLAGPVAKNIQYF. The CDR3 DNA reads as TGTGCCAGCAGTTTAGCGGGGCCGGTGGCCAAAAACATTCAGTACTTC.

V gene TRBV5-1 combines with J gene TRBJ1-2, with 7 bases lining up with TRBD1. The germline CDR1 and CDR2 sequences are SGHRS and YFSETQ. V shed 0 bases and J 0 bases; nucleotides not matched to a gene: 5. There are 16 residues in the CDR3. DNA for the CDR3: TGCGCCAGCAGCTTGGGACAAACAGGGGCTAACTATGGCTACACCTTC. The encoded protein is CASSLGQTGANYGYTF.